This T cell receptor (beta chain) originates from a study of identical twins. TCRdb re-derived calls from the 5' RACE reads in MiXCR, one entry per CDR3 protein. The table lists approximately 1.8 million distinct CDR3 sequences, more than 30% of them singletons. Trimming removed 5 bases from V and 6 bases from J, with 17 bases in between. The CDR3 covers 15 residues. The V gene's germline CDR1 is SGHAT and CDR2 FQNNGV. Sequences were obtained from cord blood. This TCR was recovered from a newborn girl in good health. The chain joins TRBV11-2 to TRBJ2-1; the D call may be TRBD1 or TRBD2 (5 bases each). The DNA for the CDR3 is TGTGCCAGCAGCAGGCCCCGGGGCCTCGTCAATGAGCAGTTCTTC. It yields the protein CASSRPRGLVNEQFF. Full variable domain (missing parts from reference TRBV11-2 and TRBJ2-1): EAGVAQSPRYKIIEKRQSVAFWCNPISGHATLYWYQQILGQGPKLLIQFQNNGVVDDSQLPKDRFSAERLKGVDSTLKIQPAKLEDSAVYLCASSRPRGLVNEQFFGPGTRLTVL.